The clone carrying this T cell receptor beta chain was found a few times. Its target is not known. V was shortened by 4 bases and J by 6 bases, with 18 bases between the two germline ends. Germline CDR1 SGHVS, CDR2 FNYEAQ. This CDR3 spans 16 amino acids. Via MiXCR, TCRdb re-called the reads, giving one row per CDR3 protein. The sample lists fewer than 1,000,000 distinct CDR3 sequences, around 30% occurring once. The data originate from a study of T cell repertoires in cytomegalovirus infection. Study details: Recently identified HLA-C-restricted and well-studied HLA-B-restricted CMV epitopes were used. Public TCR beta signature analysis indicated the presence of both CMV infection and matching HLA type.

General study points: CMV carriers with the relevant HLA were identified by cumulative public TCR beta family frequency.

This TCR was sampled from a human donor in good health (CMV status not recorded). Some clones in this sample may be carry-over from other donors' samples. V usage is TRBV7-6 and J usage is TRBJ2-2, with no clear D. Sequenced here: cultured CD8+ T cells from PBMCs, sampled from culture after CMV antigen stimulation. DNA for the CDR3: TGTGCCAGCAGCTCTTCCGACCGGGTAGTGTCCGGGGAGCTGTTTTTT. Residues: CASSSSDRVVSGELFF.